The 22 T cell receptor beta chains below were found in one sample sequenced in a study of T cells in Graves' hyperthyroidism and ophthalmopathy. Amplification of TCR beta CDR3 regions used RNA as the template. TCR CDR3 regions were first amplified by RT-PCR with HTBI primers. TCRdb reprocessed the multiplex PCR reads via MiXCR and lists one record per CDR3 protein. The table shows 250,000 to 300,000 distinct CDR3 sequences, with 15% to 20% occurring only once. The source material was blood. Receptor source: a man in his fifties with Graves' ophthalmopathy.

This clonotype was counted between two and nine times. This chain uses TRBV3-1 with TRBJ2-7; 8 bases line up with TRBD2. Germline V lookup: CDR1 LGHDT, CDR2 YNNKEL (reference sequence). V shed 5 bases and J 1 base; nucleotides not matched to a gene: 7. This CDR3 region has 15 residues. The CDR3 is CASSVGGTRSYEQYF. Here the CDR3 DNA reads TGTGCCAGCAGCGTAGGAGGGACTAGGTCCTACGAGCAGTACTTC.

This clonotype was seen ten or more times. The chain has TRBV20-1 and TRBJ2-1; TRBD2 aligns across 10 bases. Germline V gene data show CDR1 as DFQATT and CDR2 as SNEGSKA (reference sequence). This CDR3 is built from 15 residues. The V segment lost 0 bases and the J segment 8 bases; nucleotides outside the gene matches: 7. CDR3 bases: TGCAGTGCTAGAGACCCTAGCGGGAGTTTACATGAGCAGTTCTTC. It encodes CSARDPSGSLHEQFF.

This clonotype was recorded a few times. This rearrangement joins TRBV7-2 to TRBJ2-1, with 12 bases that match TRBD2. The germline V gene encodes CDR1 SGHTA and CDR2 FQGNSA. Trimming cost V 2 bases and J 6 bases; bases outside gene matches: 5. The CDR3 is 16 residues long. The CDR3 spells CASSLRLAGGGNEQFF. DNA of the CDR3: TGTGCCAGCAGCTTAAGGCTAGCGGGAGGGGGCAATGAGCAGTTCTTC.

This rearrangement joins TRBV10-2 to TRBJ2-7; 11 bases match TRBD2. Trimming at V came to 3 bases and at J to 6 bases, leaving 4 bases not matched to a gene. Germline V gene lookup returns CDR1 WSHSY and CDR2 SAAADI. The length of the CDR3 is 14 residues. The CDR3, as DNA: TGCGCCAGCAGTGAACTAGCGGGAGCCGGCGAGCAGTACTTC. Translated, it gives CASSELAGAGEQYF.

This clonotype was seen ten or more times. This sequence joins TRBV24-1 and TRBJ2-5, with D perhaps TRBD1 or TRBD2 (5 bases each). The ends were cut back, 4 bases at V and 3 bases at J, with 11 bases in the middle. This CDR3 has 14 amino acids. Germline-derived CDR1 and CDR2 are KGHDR and SFDVKD. This chain's CDR3 is CATSDWDGEETQYF. In DNA, the CDR3 is TGTGCCACCAGTGACTGGGACGGTGAAGAGACCCAGTACTTC.

This chain links TRBV20-1 with TRBJ2-7, with unresolved D. There are 12 residues in the CDR3. In germline, CDR1 is DFQATT, CDR2 SNEGSKA (reference sequence). V shed 5 bases and J shed 6 bases, with 14 bases lying between them. For the CDR3, the DNA is TGCAGTGCTCAAAGAACCTTTGGCGAGCAGTACTTC. The encoded protein is CSAQRTFGEQYF.

The chain couples TRBV3-1 to TRBJ2-1; D may match TRBD1 or TRBD2 (5 bases each). Germline V CDR1 and CDR2: LGHDT, YNNKEL (reference sequence). With 4 bases removed from V and 7 bases from J, the gap between germline ends came to 11 bases. There are 13 residues in the CDR3. The CDR3 DNA reads TGTGCCAGCAGCCTATCCGAGGGGAATGAGCAGTTCTTC. Translation: CASSLSEGNEQFF.

V usage is TRBV12-3 or TRBV12-4 and J usage is TRBJ2-5; D is unclear. V shed 1 base and J shed 0 bases, with 3 bases lying between them. CDR3 size: 13 residues. The CDR3: CASSLEYQETQYF. CDR3 DNA: TGTGCCAGCAGTTTAGAGTACCAAGAGACCCAGTACTTC.

This clonotype was observed many times. The chain recombines TRBV2 with TRBJ2-5; 12 positions agree with TRBD2. The CDR3 sequence is 18 residues long. The J segment lost 2 bases and the V segment lost 8 bases, leaving 15 bases of the junction unmatched. Germline V lookup: CDR1 SNHLY, CDR2 FYNNEI. The CDR3 sequence is CASRTGTSGRGEQETQYF. The CDR3 DNA follows: TGTGCCAGCCGGACCGGGACTAGCGGGCGAGGGGAGCAAGAGACCCAGTACTTC.

This clonotype was seen a few times. This sequence joins TRBV28 and TRBJ2-2; D not certain. V lost 7 bases to trimming and J lost 0 bases, with 6 bases between them. Germline CDR1 reads MDHEN; CDR2 reads SYDVKM. CDR3 length equals 13 residues. In DNA form, the CDR3 reads TGTGCCAGCATGTTCCCGAACACCGGGGAGCTGTTTTTT. Its protein product is CASMFPNTGELFF.

This clonotype was seen only a few times. V is TRBV6-1 and J is TRBJ2-1; TRBD1 agrees at 9 bases. The CDR3 length is 14 residues. V was pared by 9 bases and J by 0 bases, with 3 bases of the junction left unmatched. Germline V CDR1 and CDR2: MNHNS, SASEGT. CDR3 residues: CASGTGSSYNEQFF. Here the CDR3 DNA reads TGTGCCAGTGGGACAGGGAGCTCCTACAATGAGCAGTTCTTC.

This clonotype was detected a few times. The V call is TRBV5-6, the J call TRBJ2-6; D is ambiguous. Germline loops: CDR1 SGHDT, CDR2 YYEEEE. V was cut by 4 bases and J by 2 bases, with 7 bases left in between. The CDR3 is made up of 14 amino acids. CDR3 sequence: CASSGGAGANVLTF. DNA of the CDR3: TGTGCCAGCAGCGGTGGGGCTGGGGCCAACGTCCTGACTTTC.

The V gene is TRBV19, the J gene TRBJ2-1; 11 nucleotides match TRBD2. The CDR3 runs 15 residues. The V gene end was trimmed by 3 bases and the J gene end by 6 bases; junction bases not matched to a gene: 4. CDR1 is LNHDA and CDR2 is SQIVND in the germline V gene (reference sequence). The CDR3 DNA sequence: TGTGCCAGTAGTATTCTAGCGGGAGGTCCCAATGAGCAGTTCTTC. It translates to CASSILAGGPNEQFF.

This clonotype was recorded many times. The chain joins TRBV7-2 to TRBJ2-4, with 9 bases aligning to TRBD2. Germline V gene lookup returns CDR1 SGHTA and CDR2 FQGNSA. The CDR3 totals 20 residues. The trim removed 5 bases at V and 1 base at J, leaving 18 bases unmatched. The CDR3 DNA is TGTGCCAGCAGCCCATGGGCTAGCGGGAAGAGAATGGGGGCCAAAAACATTCAGTACTTC. Residues: CASSPWASGKRMGAKNIQYF.

This clonotype was detected ten times or more. The chain recombines TRBV28 with TRBJ2-5, with D perhaps matching TRBD2 (5 bases). The ends were cut back, 3 bases at V and 9 bases at J, with 14 bases in the middle. This CDR3 has 13 amino acids. CDR1 MDHEN and CDR2 SYDVKM come from the germline V gene. The CDR3 sequence: CASSFGVRPAQYF. Here the CDR3 DNA reads TGTGCCAGCAGTTTCGGGGTCAGGCCAGCCCAGTACTTC.

This clonotype was observed at least ten times. This chain uses TRBV7-2 with TRBJ2-4, with TRBD2 matching over 7 bases. Germline CDR1 SGHTA, CDR2 FQGNSA. The CDR3 runs 13 residues. The V gene end was trimmed by 5 bases and the J gene end by 8 bases; junction bases not matched to a gene: 6. The chain's CDR3 is CASSPRAGDIQYF. In nucleotides, the CDR3 is TGTGCCAGCAGCCCCCGCGCGGGGGACATTCAGTACTTC.

The chain joins TRBV19 to TRBJ2-3; D gene uncertain. Trimming took off 3 bases at V and 5 bases at J, with 3 bases between the two ends. Germline CDR1 reads LNHDA; CDR2 reads SQIVND (reference sequence). This CDR3 has 11 residues. The CDR3 region is CASSIKDTQYF. For the CDR3, the DNA is TGTGCCAGTAGTATTAAAGATACGCAGTATTTT. Variable domain in full (rest from reference TRBV19 and TRBJ2-3): DGGITQSPKYLFRKEGQNVTLSCEQNLNHDAMYWYRQDPGQGLRLIYYSQIVNDFQKGDIAEGYSVSREKKESFPLTVTSAQKNPTAFYLCASSIKDTQYFGPGTRLTVL.

This clonotype has more than one count but fewer than ten. CDR3 amino acids: CASGSGLTSGNNEQFF. The CDR3 DNA reads TGCGCCAGCGGCTCTGGGTTAACTAGCGGGAACAATGAGCAGTTCTTC. This chain connects TRBV5-1 to TRBJ2-1; 10 nucleotides line up with TRBD2. This CDR3 spans 16 amino acids. Per the germline V gene, CDR1 is SGHRS and CDR2 is YFSETQ. Unmatched junction bases numbered 12, after V lost 7 bases and J lost 5 bases.

The chain carries TRBV6-1 and TRBJ2-7; D tentatively fits TRBD1 or TRBD2 (5 bases each). The CDR3 spans 15 residues. Germline-derived CDR1 and CDR2 are MNHNS and SASEGT. Trimming removed 6 bases at V and 2 bases at J, with 17 bases between. The CDR3 loop is CASSPVGDPAYEQYF. The DNA of the CDR3 is TGTGCCAGCAGCCCGGTGGGGGATCCTGCCTACGAGCAGTACTTC.

This clonotype occurred a few times. The genes are TRBV10-2 and TRBJ1-2, with unresolved D. CDR1 and CDR2 (germline): WSHSY, SAAADI. CDR3 length: 12 residues. Deletions cut 10 bases from V and 3 bases from J, with 12 bases between. The CDR3 sequence is CATSQDDYGYTF. DNA for the CDR3: TGCGCCACCTCTCAAGACGACTATGGCTACACCTTC.

This clonotype was counted between two and nine times. CDR3 residues: CASSHSSGRHQETQYF. For the CDR3, the DNA is TGCGCCAGCAGCCATTCTAGCGGGAGGCACCAAGAGACCCAGTACTTC. This chain connects TRBV4-1 to TRBJ2-5; 11 bases line up with TRBD2. V was pared by 3 bases and J by 0 bases, with 3 bases of the junction left unmatched. The CDR3 loop spans 16 amino acids. Germline V gives CDR1 MGHRA, CDR2 YSYEKL.

The chain links TRBV9 to TRBJ2-4; 7 bases line up with TRBD2. Losses at the gene ends were 0 bases for V and 3 bases for J; bases not matched to a gene: 6. CDR1 and CDR2 (germline): SGDLS, YYNGEE. The CDR3 contains 16 residues. CDR3 amino acids: CASSVGGRGGKNIQYF. CDR3 nucleotides: TGTGCCAGCAGCGTAGGGGGGAGGGGAGGCAAAAACATTCAGTACTTC.